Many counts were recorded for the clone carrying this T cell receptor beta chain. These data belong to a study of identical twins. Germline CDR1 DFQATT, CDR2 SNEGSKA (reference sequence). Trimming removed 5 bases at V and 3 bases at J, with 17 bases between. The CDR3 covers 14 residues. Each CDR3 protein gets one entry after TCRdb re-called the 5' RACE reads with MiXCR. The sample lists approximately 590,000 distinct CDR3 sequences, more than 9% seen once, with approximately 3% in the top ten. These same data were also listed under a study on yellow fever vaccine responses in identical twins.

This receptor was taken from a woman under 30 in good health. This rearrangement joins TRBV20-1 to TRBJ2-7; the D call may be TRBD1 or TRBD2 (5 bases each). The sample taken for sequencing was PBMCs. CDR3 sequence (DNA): TGCAGTGCTCGTGGGGGTATCGGGTTCTACGAGCAGTACTTC. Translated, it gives CSARGGIGFYEQYF.